This TCR beta chain was recorded in a study of cytomegalovirus exposure and HLA in healthy donors. With 60 Vbeta and 13 Jbeta primers, the PCR was carried out. Measured with immunoSEQ multiplex PCR; TCRdb has only the in-frame clones, and not every one. The sample includes approximately 180,000 clones, around 87% seen only once; the top ten take about 1.7%. Germline trimming cut 4 bases from V and 4 bases from J; bases unmatched to any gene: 3. This CDR3 comprises 13 residues. Per the germline V gene, CDR1 is SGHRS and CDR2 is YFSETQ. What was sequenced was PBMCs. This chain links TRBV5-1 with TRBJ1-1; TRBD1 matches at 8 bases. The sequence derives from a young woman in good health and CMV-seronegative. CDR3 sequence (DNA): TGCGCCAGCAGCGCCGACAGGGGCACTGAAGCTTTCTTT. Protein sequence: CASSADRGTEAFF. The full variable domain, rest sourced from reference TRBV5-1 and TRBJ1-1, is KAGVTQTPRYLIKTRGQQVTLSCSPISGHRSVSWYQQTPGQGLQFLFEYFSETQRNKGNFPGRFSGRQFSNSRSEMNVSTLELGDSALYLCASSADRGTEAFFGQGTRLTVV.